The 11 T cell receptor beta chains reported below all come from one sample, sequenced in a study of blood T cell repertoires in COVID-19. TCRdb's table, derived via immunoSEQ multiplex PCR, lists solely in-frame clones and lacks some. The repertoire holds some 170,000 clones, with 85% to 90% as singletons. The sample was PBMCs or T cells enriched from blood (not recorded which). The origin of the receptors is a man between 40 and 49 years old who had recovered from COVID-19.

The chain recombines TRBV5-8 with TRBJ1-2, with D possibly TRBD1 on 5 matching bases. The length of the CDR3 is 14 residues. CDR1 is SGHTS, CDR2 YDEGEE, per germline. Trimming cost V 4 bases and J 6 bases, with 16 bases left between them. CDR3 amino acids: CASSRRGMSHGYTF. The DNA for the CDR3 is TGTGCCAGCAGCCGGCGGGGGATGTCCCATGGCTACACCTTC.

The chain has TRBV10-3 and TRBJ2-1; D is possibly TRBD2 (6 bases). The CDR3 extends over 13 amino acids. The V gene lost 6 bases and the J gene lost 7 bases, with 13 bases spanning the gap. Germline CDR1 is ENHRY and CDR2 is SYGVKD. For the CDR3, the DNA is TGTGCCATCAGACTAGCCGGGGAAAATGAGCAGTTCTTC. Amino acid sequence: CAIRLAGENEQFF.

CDR3 bases: TGTGCCAGCAGCTTACGGGACTCGCACACAGATACGCAGTATTTT. Translating gives CASSLRDSHTDTQYF. This rearrangement joins TRBV7-6 to TRBJ2-3; tentatively, D is TRBD2 (6 bases). Germline V gene data show CDR1 as SGHVS and CDR2 as FNYEAQ. This CDR3 contains 15 residues. V was pared by 2 bases and J by 2 bases, with 11 bases between.

This chain uses TRBV7-9 with TRBJ1-2, with D tentatively TRBD1 (6 bases). The V gene lost 5 bases and the J gene lost 5 bases, with 18 bases spanning the gap. The CDR3 sequence is 15 residues long. Germline CDR1 SEHNR, CDR2 FQNEAQ (reference sequence). The DNA for the CDR3 is TGTGCCAGCAGCCCGAGGGTTCGGACAGTATATGGCTACACCTTC. Its protein is CASSPRVRTVYGYTF. The complete variable domain, with remaining parts taken from reference TRBV7-9 and TRBJ1-2, reads DTGVSQNPRHKITKRGQNVTFRCDPISEHNRLYWYRQTLGQGPEFLTYFQNEAQLEKSRLLSDRFSAERPKGSFSTLEIQRTEQGDSAMYLCASSPRVRTVYGYTFGSGTRLTVV.

The rearrangement joins TRBV15 to TRBJ2-3; TRBD1 is a possible D gene (6 bases). The CDR3 sequence is 15 residues long. With 5 bases removed from V and 0 bases from J, the gap between germline ends came to 12 bases. CDR1 and CDR2 from the germline V gene are LNHNV and YYDKDF (reference sequence). The CDR3: CATSWARGSTDTQYF. DNA for the CDR3: TGTGCCACCAGCTGGGCCAGGGGCAGCACAGATACGCAGTATTTT.

The chain recombines TRBV12-2 with TRBJ2-5; the table's D call of TRBD2 was not tested on the DNA. TRBV12-2 is shown as a pseudogene. The CDR3 extends over 15 amino acids. The CDR3 DNA reads TGTGCAAGTCGCTTAGTAAATAGCGGTCAAGAGACCCAGTACTTC. This codes for CASRLVNSGQETQYF.

The DNA for the CDR3 is TGCAGCGCTACAGCGGGAGCGGGCTTCGAGCAGTACTTC. As protein: CSATAGAGFEQYF. V and J are TRBV29-1 and TRBJ2-7; the match to TRBD2 covers 8 bases. Trimming took 7 bases from V and 6 from J; bases not matched to a gene: 11. This CDR3 spans 13 amino acids. Germline CDR1 and CDR2: SQVTM and ANQGSEA.

The J gene is TRBJ1-2, the V gene TRBV28, with 9 bases fitting TRBD1. V lost 6 bases and J lost 4; bases outside the gene matches: 6. The germline V gene encodes CDR1 MDHEN and CDR2 SYDVKM. The CDR3 is 14 residues long. This CDR3 reads CASRGTGPVYGYTF. The CDR3, as DNA: TGTGCCAGCAGGGGGACAGGGCCGGTCTATGGCTACACCTTC.

Only a few counts were recorded for this clone. V usage is TRBV6-5 and J usage is TRBJ2-3, with TRBD1 as a possible D gene (5 bases). Trimming cost V 0 bases and J 0 bases, with 10 bases left between them. The CDR3 is 16 residues long. Germline V gives CDR1 MNHEY, CDR2 SVGAGI. This CDR3 reads CASSYSDSPSTDTQYF. CDR3 nucleotides: TGTGCCAGCAGTTACTCTGACAGCCCTAGCACAGATACGCAGTATTTT.

The chain couples TRBV11-3 to TRBJ1-1; D remains unclear. V dropped 2 bases and J dropped 1 base, with 5 bases sitting between them. Germline CDR1 reads SGHNT; CDR2 reads YENEEA. The CDR3 spans 13 residues. CDR3 sequence (DNA): TGTGCCAGCAGCTTATCCGGGAACACTGAAGCTTTCTTT. Amino acid sequence: CASSLSGNTEAFF.

The chain employs TRBV11-2 and TRBJ2-1; D gene ambiguous. The CDR3 contains 17 residues. Trimming stripped 1 base from V and 0 bases from J, with 13 bases between. Germline V gene lookup returns CDR1 SGHAT and CDR2 FQNNGV. The DNA for the CDR3 is TGTGCCAGCAGCTTAGGCCTCCCTTGGAGCTCCTACAATGAGCAGTTCTTC. This codes for CASSLGLPWSSYNEQFF.